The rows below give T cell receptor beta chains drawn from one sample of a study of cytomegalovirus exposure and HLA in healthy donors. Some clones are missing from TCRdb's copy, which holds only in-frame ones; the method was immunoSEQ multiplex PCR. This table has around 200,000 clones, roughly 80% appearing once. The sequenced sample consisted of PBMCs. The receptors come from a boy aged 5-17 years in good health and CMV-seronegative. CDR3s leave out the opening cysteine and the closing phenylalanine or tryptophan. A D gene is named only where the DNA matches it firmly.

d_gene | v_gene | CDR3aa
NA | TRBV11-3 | ASSLLRETQY
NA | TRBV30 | AWNQGPYNEQF
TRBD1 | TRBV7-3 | ASSLRQGSGYT
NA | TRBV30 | AWSYPGLRQTNEKLF
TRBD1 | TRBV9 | ASSEETGGGNTIY
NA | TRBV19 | ASRRGFNEQF
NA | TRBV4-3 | ASSQEDTGYEQY
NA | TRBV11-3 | ASSLGGTGSDEQY
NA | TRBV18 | ASSPQGVSSYEQY
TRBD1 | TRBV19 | ASSRPGQTSYNEQF
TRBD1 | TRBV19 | ASSTRQGSNYGYT
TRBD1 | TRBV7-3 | ASSQGQGTEAF
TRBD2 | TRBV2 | ASSVGLAGTEYEQY
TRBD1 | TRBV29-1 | SVGGQGILGAF
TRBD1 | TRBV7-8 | ASSLAWTGGNEQY
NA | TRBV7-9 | ASSDPYGGEQY
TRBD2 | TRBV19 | ASTPGTSGGAGETQY